This T cell receptor beta chain was recorded in a study of PD-L1 blockade in urothelial cancer. At the level of the study: A median approximately 150,000 T cells were found in blood samples.

The junction had 1 base not matched to a gene; V was cut back by 5 bases and J by 4 bases. CDR1 and CDR2 (germline): SEHNR, FQNEAQ (reference sequence). The CDR3 spans 12 residues. TCRdb keeps only in-frame clones here, not all; method: immunoSEQ multiplex PCR. The table has some 39,000 clones, approximately 81% seen once. Time point in this sample: peripheral blood 6 weeks after treatment start. Per-patient samples, pretreatment and on-treatment, numbered 1 to 8. The sample here was PBMCs, taken around atezolizumab (anti-PD-L1) treatment. J is TRBJ1-2 and V is TRBV7-9; 7 nucleotides line up with TRBD1. The receptor was derived from a man in his 70s with urothelial cancer. DNA for the CDR3: TGTGCCAGCAGCCGGGACAGCTATGGCTACACCTTC. Amino acid sequence: CASSRDSYGYTF.